This entry lists 31 T cell receptor beta chains sequenced from one sample in a study of cytomegalovirus exposure and HLA in healthy donors. The PCR had 60 Vbeta and 13 Jbeta primers. This table comes from immunoSEQ multiplex PCR, and its TCRdb copy is limited to in-frame clones, with some not included. The sample consists of around 300,000 clones, just under 85% of them appearing once. Sequences were obtained from PBMCs. Receptor source: a woman aged 35 to 49 in good health and CMV-seropositive.

The rearrangement joins TRBV11-2 to TRBJ2-7, with 7 bases lining up with TRBD1. The CDR3 has 13 amino acids. The V segment lost 0 bases and the J segment 7 bases; nucleotides outside the gene matches: 3. CDR1 SGHAT and CDR2 FQNNGV come from the germline V gene. The CDR3 nucleotides read TGTGCCAGCAGCTTAGATAGGGGGCTGGAGCAGTACTTC. As protein: CASSLDRGLEQYF.

This clone was seen only once. This sequence joins TRBV5-8 and TRBJ1-2; 9 bases fit TRBD1. The germline V gene encodes CDR1 SGHTS and CDR2 YDEGEE. CDR3 length: 12 amino acids. V was pared by 6 bases and J by 8 bases, with 5 bases of the junction left unmatched. The CDR3 spells CASTLDRGGYTF. The DNA for the CDR3 is TGTGCCAGCACCCTGGACAGGGGCGGCTACACCTTC.

The genes are TRBV4-1 and TRBJ2-3; D gene unclear. CDR3 length: 16 amino acids. Germline CDR1 MGHRA, CDR2 YSYEKL. Trimming took off 0 bases at V and 0 bases at J, with 10 bases between the two ends. Written as DNA, the CDR3 is TGCGCCAGCAGCCAAGAGAGGCGACCTAGCACAGATACGCAGTATTTT. This encodes CASSQERRPSTDTQYF.

This chain connects TRBV9 to TRBJ2-3; 10 nucleotides align to TRBD2. There are 16 residues in the CDR3. J lost 4 bases, V lost 3 bases, and 8 bases had no gene match. Per the germline V gene, CDR1 is SGDLS and CDR2 is YYNGEE. The DNA for the CDR3 is TGTGCCAGCAGCGCAACCGGGACTAGCGAGTCAGATACGCAGTATTTT. This translates into CASSATGTSESDTQYF. The variable domain in full, with the rest retrieved from reference TRBV9 and TRBJ2-3, is DSGVTQTPKHLITATGQRVTLRCSPRSGDLSVYWYQQSLDQGLQFLIQYYNGEERAKGNILERFSAQQFPDLHSELNLSSLELGDSALYFCASSATGTSESDTQYFGPGTRLTVL.

J is TRBJ1-1 and V is TRBV7-9; TRBD1 aligns across 8 bases. In germline, CDR1 is SEHNR, CDR2 FQNEAQ (reference sequence). Losses at the gene ends were 5 bases for V and 3 bases for J; bases not matched to a gene: 2. The CDR3 consists of 13 residues. The CDR3 spells CASSQTGDTEAFF. CDR3 nucleotides: TGTGCCAGCAGCCAGACAGGGGACACTGAAGCTTTCTTT.

The V gene is TRBV19, the J gene TRBJ2-3; TRBD1 aligns across 9 bases. Trimming at V came to 6 bases and at J to 6 bases, leaving 10 bases not matched to a gene. Germline loops: CDR1 LNHDA, CDR2 SQIVND (reference sequence). The CDR3 is 15 residues long. The CDR3 region has the DNA TGTGCCAGTAGCGATTGGGGGGACAGGGTCGATACGCAGTATTTT. It is translated as CASSDWGDRVDTQYF.

V and J are TRBV7-9 and TRBJ1-1; D remains unclear. The V end lost 4 bases, the J end lost 6 bases, and 12 bases lay between the germline ends. The CDR3 is made up of 13 amino acids. Germline assignment: CDR1 SEHNR and CDR2 FQNEAQ (reference sequence). The CDR3 loop reads CASSWRAYAEAFF. In DNA form, the CDR3 reads TGTGCCAGCAGCTGGCGGGCATACGCTGAAGCTTTCTTT.

The V gene is TRBV29-1, the J gene TRBJ2-1; D perhaps matches TRBD2 (6 bases). Per the germline V gene, CDR1 is SQVTM and CDR2 is ANQGSEA. The V gene lost 6 bases and the J gene lost 16 bases, with 25 bases spanning the gap. CDR3 size: 13 residues. The CDR3 DNA follows: TGCAGCGTCGTCACTTGGAGCGGAGGGCGGAGATTCTTC. This codes for CSVVTWSGGRRFF.

V usage is TRBV7-3 and J usage is TRBJ2-1; 10 bases agree with TRBD2. The CDR3 sequence is 15 residues long. J gave up 11 bases and V 4 bases, and 11 bases lay outside the gene matches. Germline V CDR1 and CDR2: SGHTA, FQGTGA. The CDR3, as DNA: TGTGCCAGCAGCTCAGACGGACTAGCGGTATCGCAGCAGTTCTTC. This encodes CASSSDGLAVSQQFF.

This chain connects TRBV18 to TRBJ2-7; a weak D match, TRBD2 (5 bases). This CDR3 has 14 amino acids. Germline lookup yields CDR1 KGHSH and CDR2 LQKENI. Trimming removed 3 bases at V and 2 bases at J, with 11 bases between. DNA of the CDR3: TGTGCCAGCTCACCGGAGGTCGGGGCCTACGAGCAGTACTTC. Amino acid sequence: CASSPEVGAYEQYF.

The chain carries TRBV5-6 and TRBJ2-4, with D possibly matching TRBD2 (6 bases). The CDR3 is 17 residues long. The V end was cut by 0 bases, the J end by 3 bases, with 16 bases between. Germline assignment: CDR1 SGHDT and CDR2 YYEEEE. The CDR3 sequence: CASSLVGLARDKNIQYF. The CDR3 nucleotides are TGTGCCAGCAGCTTGGTAGGGCTAGCGCGAGACAAAAACATTCAGTACTTC.

This clone was seen a single time. The chain links TRBV30 to TRBJ1-2; tentative D call: TRBD1 (5 bases). The germline V gene has CDR1 GTSNPN and CDR2 SVGIG (reference sequence). The CDR3 loop spans 14 amino acids. Trimming left V 6 bases short and J 4 bases short, with 18 bases between. This chain's CDR3 is CACTEDMPTYGYTF. In nucleotides, the CDR3 is TGTGCCTGTACCGAGGACATGCCCACCTATGGCTACACCTTC.

The chain carries TRBV27 and TRBJ2-7; the match to TRBD2 covers 9 bases. CDR3 length equals 16 residues. V shed 0 bases, J shed 4 bases, and the junction held 7 bases outside the gene matches. Germline CDR1 reads MNHEY; CDR2 reads SMNVEV (reference sequence). This chain's CDR3 is CASSLSAPGLAYEQYF. The CDR3 region has the DNA TGTGCCAGCAGTTTATCGGCACCGGGACTAGCTTACGAGCAGTACTTC.

The chain recombines TRBV7-3 with TRBJ2-3; tentatively, D is TRBD2 (6 bases). Between the trimmed V and J ends, which lost 5 bases and 3 bases, there was a span of 12 bases. CDR1 is SGHTA, CDR2 FQGTGA, per germline. The CDR3 extends over 14 amino acids. CDR3 loop: CASSPTSQTDTQYF. The CDR3 DNA reads as TGTGCCAGCAGCCCAACTAGCCAGACAGATACGCAGTATTTT.

This chain joins TRBV5-1 and TRBJ2-7, with D tentatively TRBD2 (6 bases). CDR3 length: 14 residues. Germline V CDR1 and CDR2: SGHRS, YFSETQ. Trimming stripped 2 bases from V and 5 bases from J, with 14 bases between. CDR3 coding DNA: TGCGCCAGCAGCTTCCGAGGGGAGGTGAACGAGCAGTACTTC. Translated, it gives CASSFRGEVNEQYF.

J is TRBJ2-3 and V is TRBV7-6; 7 positions match TRBD2. CDR1 is SGHVS and CDR2 is FNYEAQ in the germline V gene. The CDR3 is 12 residues long. Germline trimming cut 2 bases from V and 11 bases from J; bases unmatched to any gene: 4. For the CDR3, the DNA is TGTGCCAGCAGCTTAAGTCTAGCGGAGCAGTATTTT. Translation: CASSLSLAEQYF.

About this clone: One end of the junction varies from germline; a read error may be responsible. J is TRBJ1-2 and V is TRBV7-9, with 8 bases matching TRBD1. There are 15 residues in the CDR3. Germline loops: CDR1 SEHNR, CDR2 FQNEAQ (reference sequence). The DNA for the CDR3 is TGTTCCAGCAGCTATGCAGGGGGCTTGGACTATGGCTACACCTTC. Translation gives CSSSYAGGLDYGYTF.

The chain links TRBV4-1 to TRBJ1-1; possibly TRBD1 for D (6 bases). Trimming shortened V by 3 bases and J by 4 bases, and 12 bases separated the two germline ends. Germline V gene lookup returns CDR1 MGHRA and CDR2 YSYEKL. CDR3 length equals 14 residues. CDR3 region: CASSHTGSGTEAFF. The CDR3 DNA follows: TGCGCCAGCAGCCATACAGGGTCGGGCACTGAAGCTTTCTTT.

This clone was seen a few times. This chain joins TRBV11-3 and TRBJ2-7; TRBD2 matches at 8 bases. This CDR3 region has 15 residues. Trimming removed 3 bases from V and 3 bases from J; junction bases left unmatched: 7. Germline V lookup: CDR1 SGHNT, CDR2 YENEEA. The CDR3 here is CASSFGGRQIYEQYF. The CDR3 nucleotides are TGTGCCAGCAGCTTTGGCGGGAGGCAAATCTACGAGCAGTACTTC.

The rearrangement joins TRBV11-2 to TRBJ1-6, with D possibly matching TRBD1 (6 bases). The CDR3 has 14 residues. The germline V and J ends were trimmed by 5 bases and 7 bases, with 12 bases remaining between them. Germline CDR1 reads SGHAT; CDR2 reads FQNNGV. CDR3 sequence: CASSVLTGNSPLHF. CDR3 in DNA: TGTGCCAGCAGCGTATTAACAGGGAATTCACCCCTCCACTTT.

The CDR3 loop is CASNGHSEAFF. The CDR3 nucleotides are TGTGCCAGCAATGGTCACAGCGAAGCTTTCTTT. V usage is TRBV6-6 and J usage is TRBJ1-1; D ambiguous. Germline V lookup: CDR1 MNHNY, CDR2 SVGAGI (reference sequence). The V end was cut by 7 bases, the J end by 8 bases, with 11 bases between. This CDR3 has 11 amino acids.

The chain combines TRBV4-3 with TRBJ2-2, with 14 bases that match TRBD2. Per the germline V gene, CDR1 is LGHNA and CDR2 is YSLEER. The trim removed 0 bases at V and 2 bases at J, leaving 5 bases unmatched. CDR3 length equals 19 residues. CDR3 sequence (DNA): TGCGCCAGCAGCCAAGATGTGGGACTAGCGGGGGCAAACACCGGGGAGCTGTTTTTT. Amino acids: CASSQDVGLAGANTGELFF.

This chain connects TRBV28 to TRBJ1-1; possibly TRBD1 for D (6 bases). In germline, CDR1 is MDHEN, CDR2 SYDVKM. Trimming removed 6 bases from V and 5 bases from J, with 16 bases in between. This CDR3 contains 14 residues. The CDR3: CASRPTKQGTEAFF. The CDR3 DNA is TGTGCCAGCAGACCTACTAAACAGGGAACTGAAGCTTTCTTT.

Details on this clone: The identical CDR3 is also encoded by other nucleotide sequences in the sample. CDR3 amino acids: CASSLAGNEQFF. DNA of the CDR3: TGTGCCAGCAGTTTAGCGGGGAATGAGCAGTTCTTC. This sequence joins TRBV6-5 and TRBJ2-1, with 8 nucleotides matching TRBD2. CDR3 length equals 12 residues. CDR1 is MNHEY, CDR2 SVGAGI, per germline. J was trimmed by 7 bases and V by 4 bases; bases with no gene match: 0.

J is TRBJ2-7 and V is TRBV6-5, with 9 bases fitting TRBD2. The CDR3 totals 16 residues. The germline gives CDR1 MNHEY, CDR2 SVGAGI. V was pared by 0 bases and J by 5 bases, with 8 bases of the junction left unmatched. The CDR3 here is CASSYSLLAGQNEQYF. Written as DNA, the CDR3 is TGTGCCAGCAGTTACTCTTTGCTAGCGGGACAGAACGAGCAGTACTTC.

The rearrangement links TRBV7-2 to TRBJ2-7; tentative D call: TRBD2 (5 bases). Germline CDR1 SGHTA, CDR2 FQGNSA. V was shortened by 4 bases and J by 3 bases, with 16 bases between the two germline ends. The CDR3 totals 15 residues. The CDR3 sequence: CASSSYTSSGYEQYF. CDR3 coding DNA: TGTGCCAGCAGCTCCTATACTAGTTCCGGCTACGAGCAGTACTTC.

J is TRBJ1-1 and V is TRBV30; possibly TRBD1 for D (6 bases). Germline V gene lookup returns CDR1 GTSNPN and CDR2 SVGIG (reference sequence). V dropped 3 bases and J dropped 1 base, with 9 bases sitting between them. There are 13 residues in the CDR3. CDR3 sequence reads: CAWRGGANTEAFF. The CDR3, as DNA: TGTGCCTGGAGAGGGGGGGCGAACACTGAAGCTTTCTTT.

The gene calls are TRBV6-5 and TRBJ1-6, with D maybe TRBD1 (6 bases). Trimming pared 4 bases from V and 9 bases from J, leaving 19 bases between. Per the germline V gene, CDR1 is MNHEY and CDR2 is SVGAGI. This CDR3 region has 16 residues. The CDR3 is CASSLLTQGRGSPLHF. The DNA for the CDR3 is TGTGCCAGCAGTTTACTCACTCAGGGGCGAGGTTCACCCCTCCACTTT.

This chain connects TRBV7-9 to TRBJ2-1, with 9 bases identical to TRBD2. V lost 1 base, J lost 5 bases, and 6 bases stayed unmatched. Germline CDR1 reads SEHNR; CDR2 reads FQNEAQ (reference sequence). The CDR3 sequence is 16 residues long. The CDR3 is CASSLGGGRANNEQFF. The CDR3, as DNA: TGTGCCAGCAGCTTAGGGGGCGGGAGGGCCAACAATGAGCAGTTCTTC.

The genes are TRBV4-2 and TRBJ1-1; TRBD1 might be the D (6 bases). The germline V and J ends were trimmed by 0 bases and 8 bases, with 10 bases remaining between them. Per the germline V gene, CDR1 is LGHNA and CDR2 is YNFKEQ. This CDR3 has 13 residues. CDR3: CASSQDMGAEAFF. In DNA, the CDR3 is TGTGCCAGCAGCCAAGATATGGGGGCGGAAGCTTTCTTT.

Here the CDR3 DNA reads TGTGCCAGCAGCCATGGACTAGCGGGAGGCAATGAGCAGTTCTTC. Translating it yields CASSHGLAGGNEQFF. The chain couples TRBV7-2 to TRBJ2-1; TRBD2 agrees at 14 bases. The CDR3 covers 15 residues. Unmatched junction bases numbered 3, after V lost 5 bases and J lost 6 bases. Germline values: CDR1 SGHTA, CDR2 FQGNSA.